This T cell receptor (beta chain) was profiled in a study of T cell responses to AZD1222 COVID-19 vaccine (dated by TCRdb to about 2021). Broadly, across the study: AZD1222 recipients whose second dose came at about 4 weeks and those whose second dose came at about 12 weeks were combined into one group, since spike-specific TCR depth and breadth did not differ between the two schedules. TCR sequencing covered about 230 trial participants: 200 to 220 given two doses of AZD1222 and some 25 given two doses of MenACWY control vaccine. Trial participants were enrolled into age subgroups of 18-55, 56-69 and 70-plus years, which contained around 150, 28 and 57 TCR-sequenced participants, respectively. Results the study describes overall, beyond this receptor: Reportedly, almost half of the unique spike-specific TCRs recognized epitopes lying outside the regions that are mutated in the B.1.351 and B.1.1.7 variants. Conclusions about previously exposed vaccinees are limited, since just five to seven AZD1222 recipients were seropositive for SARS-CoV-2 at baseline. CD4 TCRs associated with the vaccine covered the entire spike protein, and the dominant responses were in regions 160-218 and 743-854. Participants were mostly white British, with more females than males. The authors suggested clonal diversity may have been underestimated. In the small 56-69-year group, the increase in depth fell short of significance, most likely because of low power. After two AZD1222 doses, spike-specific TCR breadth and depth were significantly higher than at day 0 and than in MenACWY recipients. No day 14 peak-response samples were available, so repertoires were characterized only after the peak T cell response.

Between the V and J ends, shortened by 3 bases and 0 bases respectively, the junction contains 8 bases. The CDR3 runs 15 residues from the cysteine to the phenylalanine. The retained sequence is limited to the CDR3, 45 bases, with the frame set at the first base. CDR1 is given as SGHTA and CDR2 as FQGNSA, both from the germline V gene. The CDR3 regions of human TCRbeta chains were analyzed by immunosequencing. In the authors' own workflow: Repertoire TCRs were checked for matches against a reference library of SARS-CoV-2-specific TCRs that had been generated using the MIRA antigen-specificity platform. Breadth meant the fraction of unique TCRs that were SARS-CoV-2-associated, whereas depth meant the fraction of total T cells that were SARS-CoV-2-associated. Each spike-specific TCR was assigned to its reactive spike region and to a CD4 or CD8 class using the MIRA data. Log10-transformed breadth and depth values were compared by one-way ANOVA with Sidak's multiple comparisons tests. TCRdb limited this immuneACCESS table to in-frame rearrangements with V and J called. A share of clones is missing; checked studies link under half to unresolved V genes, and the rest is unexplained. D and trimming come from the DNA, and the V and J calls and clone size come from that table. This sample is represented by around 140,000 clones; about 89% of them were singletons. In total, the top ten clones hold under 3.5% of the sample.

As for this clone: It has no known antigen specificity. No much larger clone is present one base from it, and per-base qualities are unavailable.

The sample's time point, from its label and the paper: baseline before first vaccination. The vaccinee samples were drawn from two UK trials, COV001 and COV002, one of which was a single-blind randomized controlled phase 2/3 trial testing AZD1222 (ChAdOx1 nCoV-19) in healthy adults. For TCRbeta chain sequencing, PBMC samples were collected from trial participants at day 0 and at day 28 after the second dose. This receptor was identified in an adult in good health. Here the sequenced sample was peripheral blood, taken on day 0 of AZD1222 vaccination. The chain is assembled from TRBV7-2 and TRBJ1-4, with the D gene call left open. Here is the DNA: TGTGCCAGCAGCTTCAGATACGCAACTAATGAAAAACTGTTTTTT. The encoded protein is CASSFRYATNEKLFF.